This T cell receptor (beta chain) was recorded in a study of early T cells in non-severe SARS-CoV-2 infection. This clonotype has only a few counts. Unique molecular identifiers were affixed to single, distinct cDNA molecules. TCRdb re-called the 5' RACE reads with MiXCR, one entry per CDR3 protein. The data contain approximately 70,000 distinct CDR3 sequences, about 10% of them seen just once; the ten biggest clones take up roughly 7%. With 3 bases removed from V and 3 bases from J, the gap between germline ends came to 8 bases. The CDR3 contains 14 residues. Looked up from germline, CDR1 is SGHNT and CDR2 is YENEEA.

The sample taken for sequencing was whole blood. The sequence derives from an adult who was a healthcare worker with PCR-confirmed SARS-CoV-2 infection or an uninfected control (not recorded which). The rearrangement uses TRBV11-3 and TRBJ2-2; D is unclear. The CDR3 spells CASSFGQYTGELFF. In DNA form, the CDR3 reads TGTGCCAGCAGCTTCGGGCAGTACACCGGGGAGCTGTTTTTT.